This TCR beta chain is drawn from a study of CD8 T cells in ankylosing spondylitis (dated by TCRdb to 2016 to 2017). A note on the overall study: The study set out to find disease-linked TCR variants by profiling T cell receptor beta repertoires in ankylosing spondylitis patients and healthy donors. In total, the full study cohort was made up of approximately 99 healthy donors and 25 to 30 ankylosing spondylitis patients. Peripheral blood samples were taken, and synovial fluid was additionally collected from ankylosing spondylitis patients. Results and caveats for the whole study, not just this receptor: Significant enrichment of the disease-linked clones was reported in matched synovial fluid samples from ankylosing spondylitis patients. A CD8+ phenotype was shown by the disease-linked clones, which were found at relatively low frequencies in peripheral blood. Some of the motif variants had been reported before in the synovial fluid and blood of reactive arthritis patients, a finding that suggests common disease-initiation mechanisms. Blood from ankylosing spondylitis patients appeared to be characterized by a TCR beta motif made up of under ten highly homologous amino acid variants.

This clonotype was picked up many times. Its antigen remains undetermined. No much larger clonotype is one base removed from it; base qualities were not supplied. The instrument given in TCRdb is Illumina HiSeq 2500. TCR beta libraries were prepared by quantitative 5'-RACE with molecular barcodes. Per the source publication's procedure: A new computational method based on a probabilistic model of VDJ rearrangement was used to identify disease-linked TCR variants. TCRdb's own reprocessing of the public reads used fastp at Q25 and MiXCR and kept productive beta chains. Each entry is one CDR3 protein sequence, shown with its most common DNA and genes. TCRdb assigned the V and J calls; the authors' analysis was not used. The sample table lists fewer than 200,000 distinct CDR3 sequences, around 18% of them with a count of one. The top ten clones comprise 7.8% of the sample. The trim is 0 bases for V and 7 bases for J, with a gap of 12 bases between the germline ends. The CDR3 numbers 14 residues from cysteine through phenylalanine. Only the CDR3 DNA is retained, 42 bases long and in frame from the first base. CDR1 and CDR2 are drawn from the germline V gene (reference sequence): DFQATT, SNEGSKA.

The chain is encoded by TRBV20-1 joined to TRBJ1-4; a confident D gene designation cannot be given. Sequences were obtained from blood, either unsorted or a sorted T cell fraction (not recorded which). This TCR was sampled from a male donor with ankylosing spondylitis or in good health (not recorded which). The sequence in DNA is TGCAGTGCTAGAGATGCCTCGGGGAGTGAAAAACTGTTTTTT. Translated, it gives CSARDASGSEKLFF.